The rows below give T cell receptor beta chains drawn from one sample of a study of vaccination effects on CD4 cells after COVID-19. Their cognate antigens are unknown. TCRdb keeps only in-frame clones here, not all; method: immunoSEQ multiplex PCR. The repertoire has tens of thousands of clones, roughly 71% of them found once; the top ten carry about 10%. The sequences come from CD4+ T cells from PBMCs cultured with HCoV-NL63 spike peptides, collected after COVID-19 vaccination. These receptors were taken from a human donor who received a COVID-19 vaccine. Both conserved end residues are part of each CDR3. D genes are given only for firm matches.

D | J | V | CDR3
- | TRBJ2-7 | TRBV6-5 | CASREVPNYSYEQYF
- | TRBJ2-3 | TRBV11-2 | CASSLNAGLPDTQYF
TRBD2 | TRBJ2-3 | TRBV9 | CASSDIAGGPTTQYF
- | TRBJ2-7 | TRBV2 | CASSEAGEQYF
- | TRBJ2-3 | TRBV12-3/TRBV12-4 | CASSLTDTQYF
- | TRBJ2-2 | TRBV7-2 | CASSSQGVSTGELFF
- | TRBJ2-1 | TRBV19 | CASSIRDLQENEQFF
- | TRBJ1-5 | TRBV7-9 | CASSLGTYQPQHF
- | TRBJ2-7 | TRBV5-5 | CASSLEAGLTYEQYF
- | TRBJ2-1 | TRBV6-4 | CASKPSSYNEQFF
- | TRBJ2-4 | TRBV3-1/TRBV3-2 | CASSQARTGAKNIQYF